A selection of T cell receptor beta chains follows, all from one sample in a study of graft-versus-host responses after intestinal transplantation. Clones were sequenced by immunoSEQ multiplex PCR, and TCRdb holds only the in-frame ones, with some missing. The repertoire holds about 120,000 clones, with approximately 92% as singletons. No antigen has been identified for these receptors. Sequencing was performed on unstimulated CD4+ T cells sorted from spleen or lymph node cells, taken before intestinal transplant. The receptors here all came from a human donor who received an intestinal transplant. Both conserved end residues are part of each CDR3. The order of the fields is J gene, V gene, CDR3 protein.

J gene: TRBJ1-2; V gene: TRBV9; CDR3 protein: CASSLYFSWQGDGYTF
J gene: TRBJ1-1; V gene: TRBV30; CDR3 protein: CAWSSWGGNTEAFF
J gene: TRBJ2-7; V gene: TRBV28; CDR3 protein: CASSLLAGLSSYEQYF
J gene: TRBJ2-3; V gene: TRBV5-8; CDR3 protein: CASSQPPGLDPGTQYF
J gene: TRBJ2-5; V gene: TRBV28; CDR3 protein: CASSSPYLAGASETQYF
J gene: TRBJ2-4; V gene: TRBV2; CDR3 protein: CASTGGTAKNIQYF
J gene: TRBJ1-2; V gene: TRBV6-6; CDR3 protein: CASSAPVGSEGYTF
J gene: TRBJ2-7; V gene: TRBV15; CDR3 protein: CATSRGVSAVENF
J gene: TRBJ1-5; V gene: TRBV2; CDR3 protein: CASGDRLNQPQHF
J gene: TRBJ2-5; V gene: TRBV7-6; CDR3 protein: CASSESGIRVRETQYF
J gene: TRBJ2-7; V gene: TRBV19; CDR3 protein: CASSIDLGSYEQYF
J gene: TRBJ2-7; V gene: TRBV28; CDR3 protein: CASRGAGAQVEQYF
J gene: TRBJ1-5; V gene: TRBV6-1; CDR3 protein: CASSVTEGQPQHF
J gene: TRBJ1-1; V gene: TRBV6-5; CDR3 protein: CASSFRQGEKAFF
J gene: TRBJ1-2; V gene: TRBV5-1; CDR3 protein: CASSGRTGYTLTF
J gene: TRBJ2-1; V gene: TRBV30; CDR3 protein: CAWSPFLTSGRIYEQFF
J gene: TRBJ1-1; V gene: TRBV5-1; CDR3 protein: CASSPGQWTGTEAFF
J gene: TRBJ2-2; V gene: TRBV5-6; CDR3 protein: CASSLDRATGELFF
J gene: TRBJ2-2; V gene: TRBV6-5; CDR3 protein: CASSYSQGWRGELFF
J gene: TRBJ2-4; V gene: TRBV7-3; CDR3 protein: CASSLVAGEGDNIQYF
J gene: TRBJ1-1; V gene: TRBV29-1; CDR3 protein: CSVQSRTVLNTEAFF
J gene: TRBJ2-1; V gene: TRBV30; CDR3 protein: CAWSVKEQFF
J gene: TRBJ2-5; V gene: TRBV7-2; CDR3 protein: CASSSPNRTSGRPHETQYF
J gene: TRBJ1-4; V gene: TRBV30; CDR3 protein: CAWRREGIVEKLFF
J gene: TRBJ2-7; V gene: TRBV6-6; CDR3 protein: CASSRERGSYEQYF
J gene: TRBJ1-1; V gene: TRBV29-1; CDR3 protein: CSTQTGIGTEAFF
J gene: TRBJ2-3; V gene: TRBV9; CDR3 protein: CASSAGAGLAKSDTQYF
J gene: TRBJ1-4; V gene: TRBV18; CDR3 protein: CASSPIPDSRKLFF
J gene: TRBJ2-7; V gene: TRBV6-4; CDR3 protein: CASTRTGNYEQYF
J gene: TRBJ2-2; V gene: TRBV28; CDR3 protein: CASSLAELAGVAGELFF
J gene: TRBJ2-3; V gene: TRBV7-9; CDR3 protein: CASSSSGVRTDTQYF
J gene: TRBJ1-2; V gene: TRBV28; CDR3 protein: CASSFWAEGYTF
J gene: TRBJ2-7; V gene: TRBV30; CDR3 protein: CAWSVVSYEQYF
J gene: TRBJ2-7; V gene: TRBV5-6; CDR3 protein: CASTRLKGAGVSEQYF
J gene: TRBJ1-3; V gene: TRBV5-1; CDR3 protein: CASSWGERISGNTIYF
J gene: TRBJ2-1; V gene: TRBV12-1; CDR3 protein: CASSVYSGSSYNEQFF
J gene: TRBJ2-1; V gene: TRBV29-1; CDR3 protein: CSVSGTNEQFF
J gene: TRBJ2-5; V gene: TRBV10-3; CDR3 protein: CAISRPQETQYF
J gene: TRBJ1-3; V gene: TRBV9; CDR3 protein: CASSPWGRASSGNTIYF
J gene: TRBJ2-7; V gene: TRBV29-1; CDR3 protein: CSVLIRTEKYEQYF
J gene: TRBJ2-1; V gene: TRBV5-1; CDR3 protein: CASTQLNEQFF
J gene: TRBJ2-6; V gene: TRBV11-2; CDR3 protein: CASSLRSGANVLTF
J gene: TRBJ2-1; V gene: TRBV7-9; CDR3 protein: CASSRLAGDEQFF
J gene: TRBJ2-3; V gene: TRBV27; CDR3 protein: CASSIQYLAGGPNTQYF
J gene: TRBJ1-4; V gene: TRBV4-1; CDR3 protein: CASSQEPGGVPNEKLFF
J gene: TRBJ2-1; V gene: TRBV11-2; CDR3 protein: CASSLLGTYNEQFF
J gene: TRBJ1-3; V gene: TRBV23-1; CDR3 protein: CASGPGENTIYF
J gene: TRBJ2-5; V gene: TRBV27; CDR3 protein: CASKNGGLAPETQYF
J gene: TRBJ2-7; V gene: TRBV29-1; CDR3 protein: CSVESTSGTYEQYF
J gene: TRBJ2-1; V gene: TRBV5-6; CDR3 protein: CASRGGRDSQYNEQFF
J gene: TRBJ2-3; V gene: TRBV10-3; CDR3 protein: CAISGTANTDTQYF
J gene: TRBJ1-5; V gene: TRBV7-9; CDR3 protein: CASSTDRANQPQHF
J gene: TRBJ2-3; V gene: TRBV5-1; CDR3 protein: CASSLGVAKTQYF
J gene: TRBJ2-7; V gene: TRBV6-5; CDR3 protein: CATPTGSDEQYF
J gene: TRBJ2-7; V gene: TRBV11-2; CDR3 protein: CASSFLGGGRAYEQYF
J gene: TRBJ1-1; V gene: TRBV28; CDR3 protein: CASSLLNREAFF
J gene: TRBJ1-1; V gene: TRBV7-3; CDR3 protein: CASSERGPTEAFF
J gene: TRBJ2-2; V gene: TRBV6-5; CDR3 protein: CASSWEGAGELFF
J gene: TRBJ2-2; V gene: TRBV18; CDR3 protein: CASSPPIGAGELFF